Listed here are 16 T cell receptor beta chains from one sample, sequenced in a study of blood T cell repertoires in COVID-19 (dated by TCRdb to about 2020). The method behind the library was the immunoSEQ multiplex PCR assay. The table was pulled from immuneACCESS by TCRdb, which kept in-frame rearrangements only. Such tables lose some clones; where checked, under half of the loss comes from unresolved V genes, and the rest has no known cause. This sample holds over 200,000 clones; about 89% were observed only once. The ten largest make up around 9.1% of the sample. Specimen: peripheral blood. Every receptor here comes from a man aged 40-50 years who had recovered from COVID-19.

The V call is TRBV27, the J call TRBJ1-2; no reliable D call. This CDR3 has 13 residues. Per the germline V gene, CDR1 is MNHEY and CDR2 is SMNVEV (reference sequence). V lost 4 bases, J lost 4 bases, and 10 bases lay in between. The CDR3, as DNA: TGTGCCAGCAGTTCCCACTACGGCTATGGCTACACCTTC. Amino acid sequence: CASSSHYGYGYTF.

The DNA for the CDR3 is TGTGCCAGCAGCGACGGTACGGAGGGCCGGGGTTACGAGCAGTACTTC. It encodes CASSDGTEGRGYEQYF. The genes are TRBV9 and TRBJ2-7; weak D call: TRBD2 (6 bases). CDR3 size: 16 residues. V lost 3 bases and J lost 4, with 20 bases in between. Germline CDR1 SGDLS, CDR2 YYNGEE. Combining the CDR3 with reference TRBV9 and TRBJ2-7 gives the whole variable domain DSGVTQTPKHLITATGQRVTLRCSPRSGDLSVYWYQQSLDQGLQFLIQYYNGEERAKGNILERFSAQQFPDLHSELNLSSLELGDSALYFCASSDGTEGRGYEQYFGPGTRLTVT.

The chain has TRBV6-2 or TRBV6-3 and TRBJ2-2; 7 bases map to TRBD2. This CDR3 spans 14 amino acids. Germline V CDR1 and CDR2: MNHEY, SVGEGT. After removal of 4 bases from V and 4 bases from J, the junction contained 3 bases not matched to a gene. The CDR3 is CASSWEGFTGELFF. Written as DNA, the CDR3 is TGTGCCAGCAGTTGGGAGGGATTCACCGGGGAGCTGTTTTTT.

The rearrangement links TRBV4-3 to TRBJ2-7, with 11 bases fitting TRBD2. From germline, CDR1 is LGHNA and CDR2 YSLEER. The CDR3 is 20 residues long. V was clipped by 1 base and J by 3 bases; unmatched bases: 17. The CDR3 DNA reads TGCGCCAGCAGCCAAGGAGCTAGGGGTGGTGTAGCGGGAGGGCGCTACGAGCAGTACTTC. The encoded protein is CASSQGARGGVAGGRYEQYF.

The sample holds one count of this clone. The rearrangement uses TRBV19 and TRBJ2-4, with a tentative D call TRBD2 (5 bases). V dropped 3 bases and J dropped 1 base, with 13 bases sitting between them. Germline lookup yields CDR1 LNHDA and CDR2 SQIVND (reference sequence). The CDR3 has 16 amino acids. For the CDR3, the DNA is TGTGCCAGTAGTATGAACCCCGGACTCGCCAAAAACATTCAGTACTTC. Translation gives CASSMNPGLAKNIQYF.

CDR3 in DNA: TGTGCCAGCAGCCCGACTAGCTGGGGAGCCAATGAGCAGTTCTTC. This gives the protein CASSPTSWGANEQFF. The chain combines TRBV5-4 with TRBJ2-1; TRBD2 matches at 7 bases. The J segment lost 6 bases and the V segment lost 4 bases, leaving 10 bases of the junction unmatched. CDR3 length: 15 amino acids. The germline gives CDR1 SGHNT, CDR2 YYREEE (reference sequence). Variable domain in full (rest from reference TRBV5-4 and TRBJ2-1): ETGVTQSPTHLIKTRGQQVTLRCSSQSGHNTVSWYQQALGQGPQFIFQYYREEENGRGNFPPRFSGLQFPNYSSELNVNALELDDSALYLCASSPTSWGANEQFFGPGTRLTVL.

There are many counts of this clone. The V gene is TRBV4-1, the J gene TRBJ1-2, with D tentatively TRBD1 (6 bases). Trimming took off 1 base at V and 2 bases at J, with 23 bases between the two ends. CDR3 length: 19 residues. The germline V gene encodes CDR1 MGHRA and CDR2 YSYEKL. CDR3 amino acids: CASSQVLGGRGMLNYGYTF. DNA for the CDR3: TGCGCCAGCAGCCAAGTCCTGGGGGGGCGCGGAATGCTGAACTATGGCTACACCTTC.

The chain has TRBV6-6 and TRBJ2-1; TRBD2 aligns across 8 bases. The CDR3 runs to 16 residues. Germline V lookup: CDR1 MNHNY, CDR2 SVGAGI (reference sequence). With V trimmed by 2 bases and J by 0 bases, 3 bases remained unmatched. The CDR3 here is CASSYRAGVSYNEQFF. The CDR3 bases are TGTGCCAGCAGTTACCGAGCGGGAGTCTCCTACAATGAGCAGTTCTTC.

There are a few counts of this clone. DNA for the CDR3: TGTGCCAGCAGGTCAAATCCGACAGGGGGTGGTGTCTACACCTTC. Its protein is CASRSNPTGGGVYTF. The chain is built from TRBV6-5 and TRBJ1-2; 9 nucleotides align to TRBD1. Trimming at V came to 6 bases and at J to 10 bases, leaving 15 bases not matched to a gene. The germline V gene encodes CDR1 MNHEY and CDR2 SVGAGI. There are 15 residues in the CDR3.

This chain uses TRBV6-5 with TRBJ1-6; D unresolved. Per germline, CDR1 MNHEY and CDR2 SVGAGI. The CDR3 length is 16 residues. Trimming took 2 bases from V and 4 from J, leaving 12 bases between them. In DNA, the CDR3 is TGTGCCAGCAGTTACGACCCCAGGCAATATAATTCACCCCTCCACTTT. Its protein product is CASSYDPRQYNSPLHF.

This sequence joins TRBV7-3 and TRBJ1-6; D is possibly TRBD1 (5 bases). Germline values: CDR1 SGHTA, CDR2 FQGTGA. The CDR3 loop spans 15 amino acids. The ends were cut back, 1 base at V and 7 bases at J, with 11 bases in the middle. The CDR3 sequence is CASSLRAGSNSPLHF. DNA for the CDR3: TGTGCCAGCAGCTTAAGGGCAGGGTCGAATTCACCCCTCCACTTT.

The rearrangement uses TRBV3-1 (or the pseudogene TRBV3-2) and TRBJ2-2; D uncertain. The germline V gene encodes CDR1 LGHDT and CDR2 YNNKEL (reference sequence). V lost 2 bases to trimming and J lost 8 bases, with 3 bases between them. The CDR3 covers 11 residues. CDR3 sequence: CASSQQGELFF. CDR3 bases: TGTGCCAGCAGCCAACAGGGGGAGCTGTTTTTT.

The V and J genes are TRBV19 and TRBJ1-1, with 7 nucleotides matching TRBD1. Trimming took 5 bases from V and 13 from J; bases not matched to a gene: 7. The length of the CDR3 is 11 residues. CDR1 is LNHDA and CDR2 is SQIVND in the germline V gene (reference sequence). CDR3 protein: CASSVGTAGFF. The CDR3 nucleotides are TGTGCCAGTAGTGTGGGGACAGCTGGTTTCTTT. Based on the CDR3 plus reference TRBV19 and TRBJ1-1, the full variable domain is DGGITQSPKYLFRKEGQNVTLSCEQNLNHDAMYWYRQDPGQGLRLIYYSQIVNDFQKGDIAEGYSVSREKKESFPLTVTSAQKNPTAFYLCASSVGTAGFFGQGTRLTVV.

The V and J genes are TRBV10-3 and TRBJ2-5; the match to TRBD1 covers 12 bases. This CDR3 has 15 amino acids. CDR1 is ENHRY and CDR2 is SYGVKD in the germline V gene. The trim removed 5 bases at V and 4 bases at J, leaving 5 bases unmatched. CDR3 DNA: TGTGCCATCAGTAGGGACAGGGGGCGCGCAGAGACCCAGTACTTC. It specifies CAISRDRGRAETQYF.

The V and J genes are TRBV25-1 and TRBJ2-1, with 7 bases lining up with TRBD2. Germline loops: CDR1 MGHDK, CDR2 SYGVNS. The CDR3 is made up of 14 amino acids. Trimming took 0 bases from V and 9 from J; bases not matched to a gene: 5. CDR3 coding DNA: TGTGCCAGCAGTGAATACCTCTCTAGCGGTGAGCAGTTCTTC. Translation: CASSEYLSSGEQFF. The full variable domain, its missing parts supplied by reference TRBV25-1 and TRBJ2-1, is EADIYQTPRYLVIGTGKKITLECSQTMGHDKMYWYQQDPGMELHLIHYSYGVNSTEKGDLSSESTVSRIRTEHFPLTLESARPSHTSQYLCASSEYLSSGEQFFGPGTRLTVL.

This rearrangement joins TRBV28 to TRBJ1-2, with no clear D. CDR1 and CDR2 from the germline V gene are MDHEN and SYDVKM. This CDR3 has 13 amino acids. V gave up 5 bases and J gave up 1 base, with 8 bases separating them. CDR3 sequence: CASSPSLNYGYTF. In nucleotides, the CDR3 is TGTGCCAGCAGTCCTTCACTTAACTATGGCTACACCTTC.